A selection of T cell receptor beta chains follows, all from one sample in a study of blood T cells in healthy people across ages. TCRdb analysed the 5' RACE reads with MiXCR anew, one entry per CDR3 protein. This sample has approximately 1,000,000 distinct CDR3 sequences, with 30% to 40% found just once. Material for sequencing was blood. The origin of the receptors is a man aged 18 to 29 in good health. CDR3s include the opening cysteine and the closing phenylalanine or tryptophan. D genes are given only for firm matches. The size field is filled for only some rows; it gives once, few, many or a size class.

clone_size	d_call	v_call	j_call	cdr3_aa	cdr3_nt
NA	TRBD1	TRBV28	TRBJ2-1	CASSFRDRGLNEQFF	TGTGCCAGCAGTTTCCGGGACAGGGGATTGAATGAGCAGTTCTTC
few	TRBD1	TRBV12-3/TRBV12-4	TRBJ2-5	CASRTGTGETQYF	TGTGCCAGCAGAACCGGGACAGGGGAGACCCAGTACTTC
few	NA	TRBV2	TRBJ1-1	CASTGQPNTEAFF	TGTGCCAGCACCGGACAGCCGAACACTGAAGCTTTCTTT
few	NA	TRBV4-2	TRBJ2-3	CASSQEGVDTQYF	TGTGCCAGCAGCCAAGAGGGGGTGGATACGCAGTATTTT
many	NA	TRBV4-1	TRBJ1-1	CASSLSTVSWVEAFF	TGCGCCAGCAGCCTATCGACAGTTTCTTGGGTGGAAGCTTTCTTT
NA	NA	TRBV6-2/TRBV6-3	TRBJ2-3	CASSYSRASSTDTQYF	TGTGCCAGCAGTTACTCGAGGGCGAGTAGCACAGATACGCAGTATTTT
NA	NA	TRBV21-1	TRBJ2-2	CASTFPRDRDTGELFF	TGTGCCAGCACCTTCCCCCGGGACAGGGACACCGGGGAGCTGTTTTTT
few	NA	TRBV4-3	TRBJ1-5	CASSQFRASNQPQHF	TGCGCCAGCAGCCAATTCCGGGCTAGCAATCAGCCCCAGCATTTT
few	TRBD1	TRBV12-3/TRBV12-4	TRBJ1-5	CASANPGTGSNQPQHF	TGTGCCAGCGCGAACCCGGGGACAGGGAGCAATCAGCCCCAGCATTTT
few	TRBD2	TRBV6-2/TRBV6-3	TRBJ2-5	CASRPAGETQETQYF	TGTGCCAGCAGACCAGCGGGGGAGACACAAGAGACCCAGTACTTC
NA	NA	TRBV6-6	TRBJ2-1	CASTDRDGQSNEQFF	TGTGCCAGCACTGACCGGGACGGCCAGTCCAATGAGCAGTTCTTC
NA	NA	TRBV20-1	TRBJ2-5	CSAQNQETQYF	TGCAGTGCTCAGAACCAAGAGACCCAGTACTTC
few	TRBD2	TRBV12-3/TRBV12-4	TRBJ2-1	CASSPGLAGGPGNEQFF	TGTGCCAGCAGTCCCGGACTAGCGGGGGGGCCTGGCAATGAGCAGTTCTTC
NA	NA	TRBV4-2	TRBJ2-7	CASSPGLLAYEQYF	TGTGCCAGCAGCCCAGGACTCCTCGCCTACGAGCAGTACTTC
NA	TRBD1	TRBV2	TRBJ2-2	CASSIMGQANTGELFF	TGTGCCAGCAGTATAATGGGACAGGCGAACACCGGGGAGCTGTTTTTT
few	NA	TRBV6-2/TRBV6-3	TRBJ2-2	CASSYARENTGELFF	TGTGCCAGCAGTTACGCCAGGGAGAACACCGGGGAGCTGTTTTTT
NA	NA	TRBV25-1	TRBJ1-4	CASGMGGPNEKLFF	TGTGCCAGCGGAATGGGGGGCCCTAATGAAAAACTGTTTTTT
NA	NA	TRBV20-1	TRBJ1-1	CSAIDSGGTYTEAFF	TGCAGTGCTATCGACTCGGGGGGTACCTACACTGAAGCTTTCTTT
once	NA	TRBV19	TRBJ2-1	CASRRGAEMNEQFF	TGTGCCAGTAGAAGAGGGGCCGAAATGAATGAGCAGTTCTTC
NA	NA	TRBV4-3	TRBJ2-3	CASSQGGIEAQYF	TGCGCCAGCAGCCAAGGGGGGATTGAGGCGCAGTATTTT
NA	NA	TRBV20-1	TRBJ2-5	CSASLSSAYETQYF	TGCAGTGCTAGTCTCTCCTCGGCGTACGAGACCCAGTACTTC
few	TRBD2	TRBV12-3/TRBV12-4	TRBJ2-3	CASSPGLAGGHTQYF	TGTGCCAGCAGTCCAGGACTAGCGGGGGGTCATACGCAGTATTTT
few	NA	TRBV4-3	TRBJ1-1	CASSQDEQSSEAFF	TGCGCCAGCAGCCAAGATGAGCAGAGTTCGGAAGCTTTCTTT
few	TRBD1	TRBV29-1	TRBJ2-7	CSVVSREQGAYEQYF	TGCAGCGTTGTAAGTCGCGAACAGGGGGCCTACGAGCAGTACTTC
NA	TRBD1	TRBV18	TRBJ1-6	CASSLRDRTDSPLHF	TGTGCCAGCTCACTACGGGACAGGACTGATTCACCCCTCCACTTT
NA	NA	TRBV4-2	TRBJ1-5	CASSQEGTDDQPQHF	TGTGCCAGCAGCCAAGAGGGGACGGATGATCAGCCCCAGCATTTT
few	NA	TRBV25-1	TRBJ2-7	CASSGHLTYSYEQYF	TGTGCCAGCAGTGGGCATTTGACGTACTCCTACGAGCAGTACTTC
few	TRBD1	TRBV25-1	TRBJ2-1	CASSDSTGGYNEQFF	TGTGCCAGCAGTGATTCGACAGGGGGCTACAATGAGCAGTTCTTC
NA	NA	TRBV6-6	TRBJ1-3	CASGGAGGNTIYF	TGTGCCAGCGGAGGGGCGGGTGGAAACACCATATATTTT
NA	NA	TRBV20-1	TRBJ2-3	CSASSNDESTDTQYF	TGCAGTGCTAGTTCCAACGATGAGAGCACAGATACGCAGTATTTT
NA	TRBD1	TRBV3-1	TRBJ1-2	CASSRWTGGDGYTF	TGTGCCAGCAGCCGTTGGACAGGGGGCGATGGCTACACCTTC
NA	NA	TRBV30	TRBJ1-4	CAWNMGAGEKLFF	TGTGCCTGGAATATGGGGGCGGGCGAAAAACTGTTTTTT
few	NA	TRBV12-3/TRBV12-4	TRBJ2-5	CASSQTRGKTQYF	TGTGCCAGCAGCCAAACTAGGGGGAAGACCCAGTACTTC
NA	TRBD1	TRBV12-3/TRBV12-4	TRBJ2-6	CASSSRDRDGANVLTF	TGTGCCAGCAGTTCTCGGGACAGGGATGGGGCCAACGTCCTGACTTTC
NA	NA	TRBV5-1	TRBJ2-3	CASSLAVLTDTQYF	TGCGCCAGCAGCTTGGCAGTCCTCACAGATACGCAGTATTTT
NA	TRBD1	TRBV9	TRBJ1-1	CASSGGQTMNTEAFF	TGTGCCAGCAGCGGGGGACAGACGATGAACACTGAAGCTTTCTTT
NA	NA	TRBV5-1	TRBJ2-2	CASSLAWEENTGELFF	TGCGCCAGCAGCTTGGCCTGGGAAGAAAACACCGGGGAGCTGTTTTTT
NA	TRBD2	TRBV6-5	TRBJ2-3	CASSYSQSGASTDTQYF	TGTGCCAGCAGTTACTCCCAAAGCGGGGCCAGCACAGATACGCAGTATTTT
many	TRBD2	TRBV15	TRBJ2-4	CATSRDYFGGLAKNIQYF	TGTGCCACCAGCAGAGATTATTTCGGGGGGTTAGCCAAAAACATTCAGTACTTC
few	NA	TRBV4-1	TRBJ2-5	CASSQDMTLRGTQYF	TGCGCCAGCAGCCAAGATATGACCTTACGAGGGACCCAGTACTTC
NA	NA	TRBV12-3/TRBV12-4	TRBJ2-5	CASSFGTQGPETQYF	TGTGCCAGCAGTTTCGGGACACAGGGCCCCGAGACCCAGTACTTC
NA	NA	TRBV4-3	TRBJ2-1	CASSQIFISDRSSYNEQFF	TGCGCCAGCAGCCAAATTTTCATCTCCGACCGGAGCTCCTACAATGAGCAGTTCTTC
few	NA	TRBV20-1	TRBJ1-5	CSAGGGDNQPQHF	TGCAGTGCTGGTGGGGGGGACAATCAGCCCCAGCATTTT
few	TRBD1	TRBV29-1	TRBJ1-2	CSVEVGTAYYGYTF	TGCAGCGTTGAAGTCGGGACAGCCTACTATGGCTACACCTTC
NA	NA	TRBV29-1	TRBJ2-5	CSAWEEWTQYF	TGCAGCGCGTGGGAGGAATGGACCCAGTACTTC
NA	NA	TRBV5-1	TRBJ1-1	CASSSRGGLELNTEAFF	TGCGCCAGCAGCTCACGGGGAGGGTTGGAATTGAACACTGAAGCTTTCTTT
NA	NA	TRBV6-5	TRBJ2-3	CASSLVTEDTQYF	TGTGCCAGCAGTTTGGTAACAGAGGATACGCAGTATTTT
NA	NA	TRBV20-1	TRBJ2-1	CSARGGSSLDEQFF	TGCAGTGCTAGAGGTGGTTCCTCACTGGATGAGCAGTTCTTC
NA	NA	TRBV12-3/TRBV12-4	TRBJ1-2	CASSKIMGAFGYTF	TGTGCCAGCAGTAAAATTATGGGGGCCTTTGGCTACACCTTC
few	NA	TRBV10-3	TRBJ1-2	CAISESMGAQGYTF	TGTGCCATCAGTGAGTCGATGGGGGCGCAGGGCTACACCTTC
NA	NA	TRBV29-1	TRBJ1-2	CGVEVPQTGTYGYTF	TGCGGCGTTGAAGTCCCTCAGACAGGAACTTATGGCTACACCTTC